The next 30 T cell receptor beta chains were all read from a single sample in a study of post-analysis software for immune sequencing data. The study, taken as a whole, reports: Roughly 5 TRBV segments occurring more often in patients than controls included TRBV5-6, TRBV5-1 and TRBV20-1.

Included in the TCR beta cDNA libraries were unique molecular identifiers. TCRdb recomputed calls from the PCR reads with MiXCR, one row per CDR3 protein. The repertoire holds approximately 730,000 distinct CDR3 sequences, with more than 45% as singletons. Their cognate antigens are unknown. Sequencing used blood. These receptors came from a girl between 10 and 17 years old with multiple sclerosis.

The chain employs TRBV20-1 and TRBJ2-3; the D is unclear. The germline gives CDR1 DFQATT, CDR2 SNEGSKA (reference sequence). The CDR3 spans 18 residues. V lost 1 base and J lost 2, with 22 bases in between. The CDR3 spells CSARALTSERGITDTQYF. The DNA for the CDR3 is TGCAGTGCTAGAGCCCTTACCTCAGAGCGTGGAATCACAGATACGCAGTATTTT.

The table lists this clonotype with a few counts. This sequence joins TRBV28 and TRBJ1-2, with no clear D. V was pared by 2 bases and J by 4 bases, with 11 bases between. Germline assignment: CDR1 MDHEN and CDR2 SYDVKM. The CDR3 totals 14 residues. As DNA, the CDR3 is TGTGCCAGCAGTTTACAGAGGCATCTCTATGGCTACACCTTC. This gives the protein CASSLQRHLYGYTF.

The rearrangement uses TRBV2 and TRBJ2-5, with D perhaps matching TRBD2 (6 bases). Germline CDR1 reads SNHLY; CDR2 reads FYNNEI. The CDR3 contains 14 residues. V was trimmed by 6 bases and J by 5 bases, leaving 16 bases between them. As DNA, the CDR3 is TGTGCCAGCAGGGGGACTGTGGATTGGGAGACCCAGTACTTC. Translated, it gives CASRGTVDWETQYF.

DNA of the CDR3: TGCAGCGTGGGACTGCGTGATGGCTACACCTTC. It is translated as CSVGLRDGYTF. The chain combines TRBV29-1 with TRBJ1-2; a weak D match, TRBD1 (5 bases). This CDR3 is built from 11 residues. Germline values: CDR1 SQVTM, CDR2 ANQGSEA. V was trimmed by 6 bases and J by 6 bases, leaving 11 bases between them.

V and J are TRBV20-1 and TRBJ2-3; TRBD2 might be the D (6 bases). The CDR3 contains 14 residues. V was trimmed by 7 bases and J by 2 bases, leaving 16 bases between them. Germline CDR1 and CDR2: DFQATT and SNEGSKA (reference sequence). The CDR3 region is CSVSGALVTDTQYF. CDR3 DNA sequence: TGCAGTGTGTCGGGAGCCCTAGTCACAGATACGCAGTATTTT.

The rearrangement joins TRBV12-3 or TRBV12-4 to TRBJ2-7, with 7 bases aligning to TRBD1. The V and J ends lost 6 bases and 6 bases, in that order; junction bases with no gene match: 8. The CDR3 runs 13 residues. The CDR3 DNA is TGTGCCAGCAGGGTTGGACAGGACGTCGAGCAGTACTTC. Protein: CASRVGQDVEQYF.

Notes on this clonotype: A junction boundary mismatches the germline segment, possibly from a read error. The chain uses TRBV6-6 and TRBJ2-1; TRBD1 matches 7 bases. Looked up from germline, CDR1 is MNHNY and CDR2 is SVGAGI (reference sequence). This CDR3 contains 17 residues. CDR3 amino acids: CASSRNQQGLMGNEQFF. The CDR3, as DNA: TGTGCCAGCAGTCGCAACCAACAGGGGCTCATGGGCAATGAGCAGTTCTTT.

This chain joins TRBV27 and TRBJ2-4, with TRBD2 matching over 8 bases. Near its end, the DNA agrees better with TRBJ2-7, so the J call may be wrong. The CDR3 runs 16 residues. CDR1 and CDR2 from the germline V gene are MNHEY and SMNVEV (reference sequence). CDR3 sequence (DNA): TGTGCCAGCAGTTTAGCCCCTGGGGCGGGGGGCTACGAGCAGTACTTC. Translated, it gives CASSLAPGAGGYEQYF.

In its sample, this clonotype was seen many times. V usage is TRBV18 and J usage is TRBJ2-3, with D tentatively TRBD1 (6 bases). The CDR3 is made up of 14 amino acids. Germline V lookup: CDR1 KGHSH, CDR2 LQKENI. The germline V and J ends were trimmed by 3 bases and 6 bases, with 13 bases remaining between them. The CDR3, as DNA: TGTGCCAGCTCACCTACAGGGTCGGGGGATACGCAGTATTTT. Its protein product is CASSPTGSGDTQYF.

In its sample, this clonotype was seen a few times. The chain employs TRBV20-1 and TRBJ2-4; D ambiguous. Trimming removed 3 bases from V and 3 bases from J, with 9 bases in between. From germline, CDR1 is DFQATT and CDR2 SNEGSKA (reference sequence). The CDR3 is 13 amino acids. The CDR3 nucleotides read TGCAGTGCTAGGGGTGGGGACAAAAACATTCAGTACTTC. This translates into CSARGGDKNIQYF.

This chain uses TRBV28 with TRBJ1-1; 10 bases line up with TRBD1. V lost 2 bases and J lost 4; bases outside the gene matches: 1. This CDR3 comprises 14 residues. CDR1 is MDHEN, CDR2 SYDVKM, per germline. CDR3 DNA: TGTGCCAGCAGTTTAGGGACAGGGGCCACTGAAGCTTTCTTT. Encoded protein: CASSLGTGATEAFF.

The V and J genes are TRBV5-1 and TRBJ2-5; D uncertain. Deletions cut 1 base from V and 2 bases from J, with 9 bases between. Germline lookup yields CDR1 SGHRS and CDR2 YFSETQ. There are 14 residues in the CDR3. The CDR3 loop reads CASSLWAAQETQYF. The CDR3 bases are TGCGCCAGCAGCTTGTGGGCAGCACAAGAGACCCAGTACTTC. The variable domain in full, completed from reference TRBV5-1 and TRBJ2-5, reads KAGVTQTPRYLIKTRGQQVTLSCSPISGHRSVSWYQQTPGQGLQFLFEYFSETQRNKGNFPGRFSGRQFSNSRSEMNVSTLELGDSALYLCASSLWAAQETQYFGPGTRLLVL.

This clonotype was seen only a few times. CDR3 loop: CASSLVPVETQYF. The CDR3 bases are TGTGCCAGCAGCTTAGTGCCCGTAGAGACCCAGTACTTC. The V call is TRBV7-9, the J call TRBJ2-5; no reliable D call. Looked up from germline, CDR1 is SEHNR and CDR2 is FQNEAQ (reference sequence). Trimming stripped 1 base from V and 4 bases from J, with 7 bases between. The CDR3 loop spans 13 amino acids.

This clonotype was picked up a small number of times. This chain joins TRBV12-3 or TRBV12-4 and TRBJ2-3; D unclear. V was trimmed by 5 bases and J by 5 bases, leaving 17 bases between them. CDR3 size: 15 residues. The CDR3 bases are TGTGCCAGCAGTCCTGCCCCTAGAATGGGAGATACGCAGTATTTT. It yields the protein CASSPAPRMGDTQYF.

There are a few counts of this clonotype. The V gene is TRBV20-1, the J gene TRBJ2-5; the match to TRBD2 covers 9 bases. Germline V gene data show CDR1 as DFQATT and CDR2 as SNEGSKA (reference sequence). The CDR3 has 15 residues. V lost 6 bases and J lost 4; bases outside the gene matches: 12. Written as DNA, the CDR3 is TGCAGTGCCCCGGTCTGGCGGGAGGGAGGAGAGACCCAGTACTTC. The encoded protein is CSAPVWREGGETQYF.

The chain combines TRBV29-1 with TRBJ2-3; perhaps TRBD1 as D (6 bases). Trimming cost V 5 bases and J 8 bases, with 17 bases left between them. The germline CDR1 and CDR2 sequences are SQVTM and ANQGSEA. The CDR3 sequence is 13 residues long. The DNA of the CDR3 is TGCAGCGTTCGACAGGTAGACCAAGGTACGCAGTATTTT. Translated: CSVRQVDQGTQYF.

The chain combines TRBV5-8 with TRBJ1-1; 9 bases are shared with TRBD1. V was clipped by 4 bases and J by 3 bases; unmatched bases: 10. The CDR3 covers 16 residues. The V gene's germline CDR1 is SGHTS and CDR2 YDEGEE. CDR3 residues: CASSPDRGDRYTEAFF. CDR3 sequence (DNA): TGTGCCAGCAGCCCTGACAGGGGGGACCGGTACACTGAAGCTTTCTTT.

The genes are TRBV20-1 and TRBJ2-3; D is perhaps TRBD1 (7 bases). V shed 4 bases and J shed 2 bases, with 19 bases lying between them. CDR3 length equals 16 residues. Germline V lookup: CDR1 DFQATT, CDR2 SNEGSKA (reference sequence). This CDR3 is CSATDRDQRATDTQYF. CDR3 nucleotide sequence: TGCAGTGCTACCGACAGGGACCAGCGGGCCACAGATACGCAGTATTTT.

In its sample, this clonotype was seen many times. The V call is TRBV7-2, the J call TRBJ2-7; 8 positions match TRBD1. Germline CDR1 and CDR2: SGHTA and FQGNSA. CDR3 size: 14 residues. Unmatched junction bases numbered 9, after V lost 8 bases and J lost 3 bases. CDR3 residues: CASSSGTGSYEQYF. The CDR3 DNA is TGTGCCAGCTCATCCGGGACAGGAAGCTACGAGCAGTACTTC.

This clonotype was counted between two and nine times. The V gene is TRBV29-1, the J gene TRBJ2-3, with 10 bases that match TRBD1. The V segment lost 7 bases and the J segment 3 bases; nucleotides outside the gene matches: 4. There are 13 residues in the CDR3. Germline lookup yields CDR1 SQVTM and CDR2 ANQGSEA. The CDR3 DNA reads as TGCAGCGCCCGACAGGGGGCAACAGATACGCAGTATTTT. This encodes CSARQGATDTQYF.

This clonotype was picked up a small number of times. The chain couples TRBV11-3 to TRBJ2-5; TRBD2 might be the D (6 bases). This CDR3 contains 14 residues. V lost 3 bases, J lost 5 bases, and 13 bases lay in between. Per the germline V gene, CDR1 is SGHNT and CDR2 is YENEEA. CDR3 DNA sequence: TGTGCCAGCAGCTTGTCGGGAGCACGGGAGACCCAGTACTTC. As protein: CASSLSGARETQYF.

This rearrangement joins TRBV9 to TRBJ2-3, with D perhaps TRBD1 (5 bases). The germline CDR1 and CDR2 sequences are SGDLS and YYNGEE. The CDR3 runs to 15 residues. V was trimmed by 4 bases and J by 2 bases, leaving 14 bases between them. In DNA, the CDR3 is TGTGCCAGCAGCCCGAGAGAAGGGGACACAGATACGCAGTATTTT. This translates into CASSPREGDTDTQYF.

This rearrangement joins TRBV12-3 or TRBV12-4 to TRBJ1-5; D unclear. The V end lost 3 bases, the J end lost 1 base, and 13 bases lay between the germline ends. This CDR3 region has 16 residues. This chain's CDR3 is CASSFLGTGSNQPQHF. CDR3 in DNA: TGTGCCAGCAGTTTTCTGGGTACTGGGAGCAATCAGCCCCAGCATTTT.

The J gene is TRBJ2-7, the V gene TRBV29-1; D is perhaps TRBD2 (5 bases). The V end lost 4 bases, the J end lost 2 bases, and 9 bases lay between the germline ends. Germline assignment: CDR1 SQVTM and CDR2 ANQGSEA. This CDR3 is 12 amino acids long. This CDR3 is CSVGTRAYEQYF. The CDR3 nucleotides are TGCAGCGTTGGTACTAGAGCCTACGAGCAGTACTTC.

The chain links TRBV24-1 to TRBJ2-1; D is unresolved. The CDR3 length is 12 residues. Germline V CDR1 and CDR2: KGHDR, SFDVKD. The V end was cut by 6 bases, the J end by 5 bases, with 7 bases between. The CDR3 DNA reads as TGTGCCACCAGTCGCGGTGACAATGAGCAGTTCTTC. Translation gives CATSRGDNEQFF.

The chain joins TRBV7-8 to TRBJ2-5, with 10 nucleotides matching TRBD2. Trimming took 1 base from V and 0 from J; bases not matched to a gene: 8. The CDR3 spans 18 residues. The V gene's germline CDR1 is SGHVS and CDR2 FQNEAQ. The CDR3 loop is CASSLGLAGARYQETQYF. CDR3 nucleotides: TGTGCCAGCAGCTTAGGTCTAGCGGGAGCCAGGTACCAAGAGACCCAGTACTTC. The variable domain in full, completed from reference TRBV7-8 and TRBJ2-5, reads GAGVSQSPRYKVAKRGQDVALRCDPISGHVSLFWYQQALGQGPEFLTYFQNEAQLDKSGLPSDRFFAERPEGSVSTLKIQRTQQEDSAVYLCASSLGLAGARYQETQYFGPGTRLLVL.

This clonotype was detected many times. J is TRBJ1-1 and V is TRBV5-1; D gene uncertain. Trimming removed 2 bases at V and 1 base at J, with 24 bases between. The CDR3 contains 19 residues. CDR1 is SGHRS and CDR2 is YFSETQ in the germline V gene. CDR3 coding DNA: TGCGCCAGCAGCTTAACAATTGCCACGAGGAGTAGATCGAACACTGAAGCTTTCTTT. It codes for CASSLTIATRSRSNTEAFF.

The chain has TRBV7-9 and TRBJ2-5; 9 bases line up with TRBD1. The germline V gene encodes CDR1 SEHNR and CDR2 FQNEAQ (reference sequence). With V trimmed by 6 bases and J by 8 bases, 7 bases remained unmatched. CDR3 size: 13 residues. As DNA, the CDR3 is TGTGCCAGCAGGGACAGGGGCCTCGATACCCAGTACTTC. It encodes CASRDRGLDTQYF. The full variable domain, rest sourced from reference TRBV7-9 and TRBJ2-5, is DTGVSQNPRHKITKRGQNVTFRCDPISEHNRLYWYRQTLGQGPEFLTYFQNEAQLEKSRLLSDRFSAERPKGSFSTLEIQRTEQGDSAMYLCASRDRGLDTQYFGPGTRLLVL.

The chain uses TRBV29-1 and TRBJ2-1; the match to TRBD2 covers 11 bases. Trimming took 3 bases from V and 13 from J; bases not matched to a gene: 8. CDR1 is SQVTM and CDR2 is ANQGSEA in the germline V gene. This CDR3 is 13 amino acids long. The CDR3 loop reads CSVDLGTSGSQFF. The DNA for the CDR3 is TGCAGCGTTGATCTAGGGACTAGCGGTTCCCAGTTCTTC.

There are many counts of this clonotype. The rearrangement links TRBV15 to TRBJ2-3, with D possibly TRBD2 on 6 matching bases. The CDR3 consists of 16 residues. Germline lookup yields CDR1 LNHNV and CDR2 YYDKDF (reference sequence). The V end lost 0 bases, the J end lost 5 bases, and 15 bases lay between the germline ends. The CDR3 DNA follows: TGTGCCACCAGCAGAGAGGCCCCGGGGGTTGGAGATACGCAGTATTTT. It specifies CATSREAPGVGDTQYF.